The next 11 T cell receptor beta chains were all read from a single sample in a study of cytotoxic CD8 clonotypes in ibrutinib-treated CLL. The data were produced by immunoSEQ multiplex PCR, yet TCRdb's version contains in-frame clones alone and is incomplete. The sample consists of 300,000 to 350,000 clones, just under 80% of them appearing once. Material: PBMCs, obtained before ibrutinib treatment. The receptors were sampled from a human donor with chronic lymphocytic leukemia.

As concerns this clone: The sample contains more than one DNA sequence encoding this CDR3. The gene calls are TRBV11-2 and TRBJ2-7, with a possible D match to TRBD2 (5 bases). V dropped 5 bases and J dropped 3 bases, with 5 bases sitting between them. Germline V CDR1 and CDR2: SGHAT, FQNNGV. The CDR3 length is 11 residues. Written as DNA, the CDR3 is TGTGCCAGCAGCACTAGCTACGAGCAGTACTTC. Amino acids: CASSTSYEQYF.

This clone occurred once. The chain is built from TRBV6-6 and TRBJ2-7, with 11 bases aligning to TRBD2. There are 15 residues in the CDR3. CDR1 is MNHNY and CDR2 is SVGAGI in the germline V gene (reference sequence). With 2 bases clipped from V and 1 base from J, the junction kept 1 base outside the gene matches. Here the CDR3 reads CASSYLAGGSYEQYF. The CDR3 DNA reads TGTGCCAGCAGTTACCTAGCGGGAGGTTCCTACGAGCAGTACTTC.

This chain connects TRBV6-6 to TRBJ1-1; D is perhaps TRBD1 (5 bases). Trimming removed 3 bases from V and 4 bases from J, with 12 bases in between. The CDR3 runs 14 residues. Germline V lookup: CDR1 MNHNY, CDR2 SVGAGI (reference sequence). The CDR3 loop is CASSYLGRGTEAFF. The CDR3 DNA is TGTGCCAGCAGTTATTTGGGACGAGGCACTGAAGCTTTCTTT.

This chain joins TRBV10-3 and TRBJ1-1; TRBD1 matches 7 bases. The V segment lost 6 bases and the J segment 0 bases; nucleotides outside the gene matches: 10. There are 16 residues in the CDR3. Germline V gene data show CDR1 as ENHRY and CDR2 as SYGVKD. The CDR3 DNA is TGTGCCATCAGCGCTAGGCCAGGGGGTATGAACACTGAAGCTTTCTTT. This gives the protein CAISARPGGMNTEAFF.

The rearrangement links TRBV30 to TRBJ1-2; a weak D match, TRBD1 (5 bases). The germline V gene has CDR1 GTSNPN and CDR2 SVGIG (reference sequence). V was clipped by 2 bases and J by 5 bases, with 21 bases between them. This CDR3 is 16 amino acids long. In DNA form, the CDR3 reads TGTGCCTGGAGTCCACATTTTTCCAGGGCTGAGTATGGCTACACCTTC. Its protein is CAWSPHFSRAEYGYTF.

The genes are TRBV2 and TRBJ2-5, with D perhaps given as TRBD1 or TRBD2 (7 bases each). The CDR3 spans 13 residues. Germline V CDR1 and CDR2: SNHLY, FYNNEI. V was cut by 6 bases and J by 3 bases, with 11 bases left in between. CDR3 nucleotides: TGTGCCAGCAGCTCAGGGGGGGAAGAGACCCAGTACTTC. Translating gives CASSSGGEETQYF.

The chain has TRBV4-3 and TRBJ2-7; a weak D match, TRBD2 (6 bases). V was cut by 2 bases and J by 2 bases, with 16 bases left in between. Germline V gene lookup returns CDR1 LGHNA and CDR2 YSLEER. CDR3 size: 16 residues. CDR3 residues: CASSQKISGPPYEQYF. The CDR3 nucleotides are TGCGCCAGCAGCCAAAAAATTAGCGGTCCGCCCTACGAGCAGTACTTC.

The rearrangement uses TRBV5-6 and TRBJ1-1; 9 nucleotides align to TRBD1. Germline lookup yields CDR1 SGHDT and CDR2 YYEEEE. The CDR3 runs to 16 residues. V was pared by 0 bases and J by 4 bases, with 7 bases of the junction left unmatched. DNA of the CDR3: TGTGCCAGCAGCTTGGGGGACAGGGTTATTTTCACTGAAGCTTTCTTT. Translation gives CASSLGDRVIFTEAFF.

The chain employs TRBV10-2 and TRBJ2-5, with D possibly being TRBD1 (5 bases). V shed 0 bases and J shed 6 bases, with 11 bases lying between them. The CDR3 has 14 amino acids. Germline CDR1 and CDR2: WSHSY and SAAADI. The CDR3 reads CASSESTLGQTQYF. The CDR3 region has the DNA TGCGCCAGCAGTGAGTCGACGTTGGGGCAGACCCAGTACTTC.

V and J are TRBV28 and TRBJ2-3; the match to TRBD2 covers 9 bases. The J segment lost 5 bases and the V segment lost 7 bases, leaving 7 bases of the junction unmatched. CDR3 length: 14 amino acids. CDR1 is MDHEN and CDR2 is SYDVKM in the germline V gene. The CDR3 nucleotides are TGTGCCAGCAATCTTGCGGGAGGGATAGATACGCAGTATTTT. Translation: CASNLAGGIDTQYF.

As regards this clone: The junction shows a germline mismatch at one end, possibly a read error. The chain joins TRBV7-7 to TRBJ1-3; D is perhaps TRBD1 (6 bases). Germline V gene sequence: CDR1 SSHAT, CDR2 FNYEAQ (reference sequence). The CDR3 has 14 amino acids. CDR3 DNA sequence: TGTGCTAGCAGCGAAACAGGGTCCGGGGGCACCATATATTTT. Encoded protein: CASSETGSGGTIYF.